These 24 T cell receptor beta chains originate from one sample sequenced in a study of regulatory dendritic cells for organ transplantation. Sequencing was performed with immunoSEQ multiplex PCR; in TCRdb, only in-frame clones are kept and a portion is missing. Among 25,000 to 30,000 clones listed, about four fifths were seen once. Material: naive CD4+ T cells from blood. Documented subset: CD45RA+ naive T cells. The receptors come from a human donor in good health.

The chain is built from TRBV9 and TRBJ2-5, with 9 nucleotides matching TRBD2. J was trimmed by 5 bases and V by 0 bases; bases with no gene match: 8. CDR3 length equals 16 residues. From germline, CDR1 is SGDLS and CDR2 YYNGEE. The CDR3 loop reads CASSVVGRGGRETQYF. For the CDR3, the DNA is TGTGCCAGCAGCGTAGTAGGGCGGGGGGGCCGGGAGACCCAGTACTTC.

J is TRBJ1-2 and V is TRBV18; TRBD1 is a possible D gene (5 bases). The CDR3 length is 13 residues. Germline V gene data show CDR1 as KGHSH and CDR2 as LQKENI. Trimming shortened V by 6 bases and J by 3 bases, and 11 bases separated the two germline ends. As DNA, the CDR3 is TGTGCCAGCTCGCCGACAGTTGACTATGGCTACACCTTC. Translated: CASSPTVDYGYTF.

This clone has more than one count but fewer than ten. The chain recombines TRBV4-2 with TRBJ1-1, with no clear D. Between the trimmed V and J ends, which lost 0 bases and 10 bases, there was a span of 18 bases. Per the germline V gene, CDR1 is LGHNA and CDR2 is YNFKEQ. This CDR3 has 15 amino acids. The CDR3 is CASSQEPGGRRGAFF. The CDR3 bases are TGTGCCAGCAGCCAAGAGCCAGGCGGGCGTCGGGGAGCTTTCTTT.

Only one count was recorded for this clone. This chain connects TRBV11-3 to TRBJ2-7; D gene unclear. The CDR3 is made up of 12 amino acids. With 3 bases removed from V and 4 bases from J, the gap between germline ends came to 7 bases. Per germline, CDR1 SGHNT and CDR2 YENEEA. The CDR3 loop reads CASSFTGYEQYF. As DNA, the CDR3 is TGTGCCAGCAGCTTTACGGGTTACGAGCAGTACTTC.

The chain combines TRBV7-2 with TRBJ1-2; 7 bases agree with TRBD1. The junction had 7 bases not matched to a gene; V was cut back by 3 bases and J by 3 bases. Per germline, CDR1 SGHTA and CDR2 FQGNSA. The CDR3 is 15 residues long. The CDR3 coding sequence is TGTGCCAGCAGCTTCGGGGACAGCCAGCACTATGGCTACACCTTC. Translated: CASSFGDSQHYGYTF.

The rearrangement links TRBV6-5 to TRBJ2-5; D not resolved. The CDR3 extends over 11 amino acids. The germline V and J ends were trimmed by 4 bases and 3 bases, with 3 bases remaining between them. The V gene's germline CDR1 is MNHEY and CDR2 SVGAGI. CDR3 region: CASSFKETQYF. The DNA of the CDR3 is TGTGCCAGCAGTTTTAAAGAGACCCAGTACTTC.

This chain uses TRBV7-8 with TRBJ1-3; D gene unclear. Germline V gives CDR1 SGHVS, CDR2 FQNEAQ. The V gene lost 3 bases and the J gene lost 0 bases, with 9 bases spanning the gap. The CDR3 has 15 residues. In DNA, the CDR3 is TGTGCCAGCAGCTTGGAGGTTAGCTCTGGAAACACCATATATTTT. This sequence encodes CASSLEVSSGNTIYF. The full variable domain, with the rest looked up from reference TRBV7-8 and TRBJ1-3, is GAGVSQSPRYKVAKRGQDVALRCDPISGHVSLFWYQQALGQGPEFLTYFQNEAQLDKSGLPSDRFFAERPEGSVSTLKIQRTQQEDSAVYLCASSLEVSSGNTIYFGEGSWLTVV.

On this clone: One junction end disagrees with the germline gene, perhaps due to a read error. The J gene is TRBJ2-3, the V gene TRBV7-7; D is possibly TRBD2 (6 bases). CDR1 and CDR2 from the germline V gene are SSHAT and FNYEAQ (reference sequence). The CDR3 runs to 14 residues. DNA for the CDR3: TGTGCTAGCAGCTTAGCGGAGGGTACAGATACGCAGTATTTT. Protein product: CASSLAEGTDTQYF.

This clone occurred a few times. CDR3 sequence reads: CAIAQGANSPLHF. The CDR3 DNA reads as TGTGCCATCGCTCAGGGGGCGAATTCACCCCTCCACTTT. This chain joins TRBV10-3 and TRBJ1-6; 8 nucleotides align to TRBD1. CDR3 length equals 13 residues. V lost 8 bases and J lost 7; bases outside the gene matches: 4. Germline CDR1 is ENHRY and CDR2 is SYGVKD.

The V call is TRBV2, the J call TRBJ2-3; D possibly corresponds to TRBD1 (5 bases). In germline, CDR1 is SNHLY, CDR2 FYNNEI. V shed 3 bases and J shed 3 bases, with 16 bases lying between them. The CDR3 runs 16 residues. The CDR3 sequence is CASSDKGREVTDTQYF. CDR3 DNA: TGTGCCAGCAGTGATAAGGGCAGGGAAGTTACAGATACGCAGTATTTT.

A remark on this clone: Other DNA sequences in the same sample also yield this CDR3. This chain links TRBV7-9 with TRBJ1-1, with TRBD1 matching 7 bases. V shed 5 bases and J 0 bases; nucleotides not matched to a gene: 15. Germline loops: CDR1 SEHNR, CDR2 FQNEAQ (reference sequence). The CDR3 is 18 residues long. The CDR3 loop is CASSRRGQGLRMNTEAFF. The CDR3 bases are TGTGCCAGCAGCCGTAGGGGGCAGGGGTTAAGGATGAACACTGAAGCTTTCTTT.

The chain employs TRBV18 and TRBJ1-6; 7 nucleotides match TRBD1. V lost 6 bases to trimming and J lost 8 bases; unmatched junction nucleotides: 10. The CDR3 has 15 amino acids. CDR1 KGHSH and CDR2 LQKENI come from the germline V gene. The CDR3 region has the DNA TGTGCCAGCTCTCTCCCTCCAACAGGGGATTCACCCCTCCACTTT. This sequence encodes CASSLPPTGDSPLHF.

Here the CDR3 reads CASSFLAGEKLFF. The DNA for the CDR3 is TGCGCCAGCAGCTTTCTGGCTGGTGAAAAACTGTTTTTT. The rearrangement links TRBV5-1 to TRBJ1-4; D remains ambiguous. Germline V gene sequence: CDR1 SGHRS, CDR2 YFSETQ. CDR3 length: 13 residues. Trimming took off 2 bases at V and 7 bases at J, with 9 bases between the two ends. The full variable domain, with the rest looked up from reference TRBV5-1 and TRBJ1-4, is KAGVTQTPRYLIKTRGQQVTLSCSPISGHRSVSWYQQTPGQGLQFLFEYFSETQRNKGNFPGRFSGRQFSNSRSEMNVSTLELGDSALYLCASSFLAGEKLFFGSGTQLSVL.

The chain couples TRBV11-2 to TRBJ1-1, with D unclear. The germline gives CDR1 SGHAT, CDR2 FQNNGV. CDR3 size: 15 residues. Trimming cost V 5 bases and J 4 bases, with 17 bases left between them. The chain's CDR3 is CASSPGPSRGTEAFF. In nucleotides, the CDR3 is TGTGCCAGCAGCCCTGGACCTTCCCGGGGCACTGAAGCTTTCTTT.

The V gene is TRBV7-9, the J gene TRBJ2-1; TRBD1 aligns across 7 bases. This CDR3 has 15 amino acids. Losses at the gene ends were 3 bases for V and 4 bases for J; bases not matched to a gene: 6. Looked up from germline, CDR1 is SEHNR and CDR2 is FQNEAQ (reference sequence). The CDR3: CASSLTGMGYNEQFF. The CDR3 DNA reads as TGTGCCAGCAGCTTGACAGGGATGGGATACAATGAGCAGTTCTTC.

The chain couples TRBV5-4 to TRBJ2-7; TRBD2 is a possible D gene (5 bases). Germline V gene sequence: CDR1 SGHNT, CDR2 YYREEE (reference sequence). Trimming pared 5 bases from V and 0 bases from J, leaving 18 bases between. The CDR3 is 16 amino acids. As DNA, the CDR3 is TGTGCCAGCAGTTCTGGTGGGAGAGGGTCCTCCTACGAGCAGTACTTC. Translating gives CASSSGGRGSSYEQYF.

This clone was seen only once. V usage is TRBV9 and J usage is TRBJ1-1, with D unclear. V was clipped by 0 bases and J by 1 base, with 10 bases between them. The CDR3 has 15 amino acids. Germline V CDR1 and CDR2: SGDLS, YYNGEE. The CDR3 protein is CASSVVDSKNTEAFF. The CDR3, as DNA: TGTGCCAGCAGCGTAGTAGACTCCAAGAACACTGAAGCTTTCTTT.

The chain recombines TRBV2 with TRBJ1-4; 7 nucleotides line up with TRBD1. The CDR3 contains 13 residues. Germline V gene sequence: CDR1 SNHLY, CDR2 FYNNEI. The ends lost 4 bases at V and 8 bases at J; junction bases unmatched: 4. In DNA, the CDR3 is TGTGCCAGCAGTGGTCAGGGGGAAGAAAAACTGTTTTTT. Amino acid sequence: CASSGQGEEKLFF.

The chain employs TRBV5-4 and TRBJ1-1; no clear D. CDR3 length equals 14 residues. V was clipped by 0 bases and J by 5 bases, with 11 bases between them. Germline CDR1 and CDR2: SGHNT and YYREEE (reference sequence). The CDR3 coding sequence is TGTGCCAGCAGCTTGGCAATTCGGGGTACTGAAGCTTTCTTT. It translates to CASSLAIRGTEAFF.

The CDR3 loop reads CASSVATGVADTQYF. As DNA, the CDR3 is TGTGCCAGCAGCGTAGCTACAGGGGTAGCAGATACGCAGTATTTT. The rearrangement uses TRBV9 and TRBJ2-3; 7 nucleotides agree with TRBD1. The length of the CDR3 is 15 residues. CDR1 is SGDLS, CDR2 YYNGEE, per germline. Unmatched junction bases numbered 5, after V lost 0 bases and J lost 4 bases. Using reference TRBV9 and TRBJ2-3 for the parts outside the CDR3, the full variable domain is DSGVTQTPKHLITATGQRVTLRCSPRSGDLSVYWYQQSLDQGLQFLIQYYNGEERAKGNILERFSAQQFPDLHSELNLSSLELGDSALYFCASSVATGVADTQYFGPGTRLTVL.

This sequence joins TRBV5-4 and TRBJ1-1; D possibly corresponds to TRBD1 (5 bases). Per germline, CDR1 SGHNT and CDR2 YYREEE (reference sequence). This CDR3 comprises 17 residues. Trimming removed 4 bases from V and 0 bases from J, with 19 bases in between. CDR3 protein: CASSEGRLGAMNTEAFF. DNA for the CDR3: TGTGCCAGCAGCGAAGGGAGGCTAGGGGCGATGAACACTGAAGCTTTCTTT.

The rearrangement links TRBV12-5 to TRBJ1-5; D is ambiguous. Germline CDR1 and CDR2: LGHNT and FRNRAP. V lost 0 bases to trimming and J lost 0 bases, with 3 bases between them. This CDR3 is 14 amino acids long. The CDR3 reads CASGLVYSNQPQHF. CDR3 coding DNA: TGTGCTAGTGGTTTGGTTTATAGCAATCAGCCCCAGCATTTT.

The chain combines TRBV7-9 with TRBJ1-2, with D perhaps matching TRBD1 (5 bases). Deletions cut 0 bases from V and 0 bases from J, with 11 bases between. Germline CDR1 and CDR2: SEHNR and FQNEAQ (reference sequence). The CDR3 sequence is 16 residues long. CDR3 nucleotides: TGTGCCAGCAGCTTAGCCCGGCGGGGCGCTAACTATGGCTACACCTTC. Translating it yields CASSLARRGANYGYTF.

The DNA for the CDR3 is TGCGCCAGCAGCCAAGAACCGGGGACTAACACTGAAGCTTTCTTT. Translating gives CASSQEPGTNTEAFF. V gene TRBV4-3 combines with J gene TRBJ1-1; D is possibly TRBD1 (5 bases). Germline CDR1 and CDR2: LGHNA and YSLEER. The CDR3 sequence is 15 residues long. V lost 0 bases to trimming and J lost 2 bases, with 10 bases between them.